The 3 T cell receptor beta chains below were found in one sample sequenced in a study of tissue T cells after allogeneic stem cell transplantation. Clones were sequenced by immunoSEQ multiplex PCR, and TCRdb holds only the in-frame ones, with some missing. The sample contains about 6,700 clones, more than 40% of which appear only once. Noted time point: mouse harvest day 7 after allogeneic transplant. Mouse grafts combined 10^7 T-cell-depleted bone marrow cells with 10^6 splenic CD5+ T cells. Sequencing was carried out using gut tissue. Every receptor here comes from a female BALB/c mouse given C57BL/6 T cells with graft-versus-host disease after an allogeneic hematopoietic cell transplant.

Judged by abundance, this clone is medium-sized. Gene labels here are mouse ones. The read ends 1 residue before the CDR3 terminus; that terminus is restored from the germline J gene. This chain links TRBV3 with TRBJ1-4; no definite D call. V dropped 4 bases and J dropped 0 bases, with 6 bases sitting between them. This CDR3 region has 14 residues. Germline V gene sequence: CDR1 SNHLY, CDR2 FYNGKV (reference sequence). The CDR3 loop reads CASSYGVSNERLFF. CDR3 DNA, as far as it was read: TGTGCCAGCAGCTACGGGGTTTCCAACGAAAGATTATTT. The full variable domain, with the rest looked up from reference TRBV3 and TRBJ1-4, is GPKVLQIPSHQIIDMGQMVTLNCDPVSNHLYFYWYKQILGQQMEFLVNFYNGKVMEKSKLFKDQFSVERPDGSYFTLKIQPTALEDSAVYFCASSYGVSNERLFFGHGTKLSVL.

Note on this clone: The genes and germline here are from mouse. The read falls 1 residue short of the CDR3 end, and the missing part is taken from the germline J gene. The chain joins TRBV26 to TRBJ2-4; 8 bases line up with TRBD1. The length of the CDR3 is 15 residues. The J segment lost 2 bases and the V segment lost 2 bases, leaving 3 bases of the junction unmatched. Germline loops: CDR1 KGHPV, CDR2 FQNQEV (reference sequence). The sequenced CDR3 bases are TGTGCCAGCAGTCTGCAGGGGGCGCCTCAAAACACCTTGTAC. This translates into CASSLQGAPQNTLY. The CDR3, in full, reads CASSLQGAPQNTLYF.

About this clone: Germline and genes: mouse. The read ends 1 residue shy of where the CDR3 ends; the end is completed using the germline J gene. The chain links TRBV3 to TRBJ2-3; the match to TRBD1 covers 7 bases. The V gene's germline CDR1 is SNHLY and CDR2 FYNGKV (reference sequence). The CDR3 length is 14 residues. Germline trimming cut 3 bases from V and 1 base from J; bases unmatched to any gene: 1. The sequenced CDR3 bases are TGTGCCAGCAGCTTCGACAGGGGTGCAGAAACGCTGTAT. Its translation: CASSFDRGAETLY. The complete CDR3 protein is CASSFDRGAETLYF.